The 20 T cell receptor beta chains below were found in one sample sequenced in a study of T-cell memory formation after mild COVID-19. Via MiXCR, TCRdb re-called the 5' RACE reads, giving one row per CDR3 protein. The repertoire holds around 340,000 distinct CDR3 sequences, approximately 15% seen once, with about 22% in the top ten. Material for sequencing was PBMCs or a T cell subset sorted from them (not recorded which). All receptors come from a man younger than 35 who had mild COVID-19 (a few samples of this study predate the infection). Cell type and time point are not known.

The chain has TRBV6-6 and TRBJ1-1; D may be TRBD1 (6 bases). Germline CDR1 and CDR2: MNHNY and SVGAGI (reference sequence). The CDR3 length is 14 residues. The germline V and J ends were trimmed by 2 bases and 4 bases, with 11 bases remaining between them. The CDR3 loop is CASSYQKTGTEAFF. As DNA, the CDR3 is TGTGCCAGCAGTTACCAGAAGACAGGCACTGAAGCTTTCTTT.

The chain is built from TRBV5-4 and TRBJ2-5; 10 bases line up with TRBD1. Germline V gene data show CDR1 as SGHNT and CDR2 as YYREEE (reference sequence). J was trimmed by 5 bases and V by 4 bases; bases with no gene match: 11. The CDR3 is 16 amino acids. CDR3 DNA sequence: TGTGCCAGCAGCCCTATACGACAGGGGGCGAGGGAGACCCAGTACTTC. It is translated as CASSPIRQGARETQYF.

The CDR3 loop is CASSRTLAGGADTQYF. The CDR3 DNA follows: TGTGCCAGCAGCCGGACCCTAGCGGGGGGCGCAGATACGCAGTATTTT. The chain has TRBV6-5 and TRBJ2-3; 11 bases are shared with TRBD2. The germline V gene has CDR1 MNHEY and CDR2 SVGAGI. This CDR3 has 16 amino acids. Losses at the gene ends were 6 bases for V and 4 bases for J; bases not matched to a gene: 9.

This clonotype came up a few times. The chain uses TRBV4-1 and TRBJ2-2; 8 positions match TRBD2. Germline-derived CDR1 and CDR2 are MGHRA and YSYEKL. The V gene end was trimmed by 1 base and the J gene end by 5 bases; junction bases not matched to a gene: 12. The CDR3 spans 18 residues. The CDR3, as DNA: TGCGCCAGCAGCCAAGGTAGTAGCGGGGTCATGGAAACCGGGGAGCTGTTTTTT. Its translation is CASSQGSSGVMETGELFF.

The rearrangement links TRBV4-1 to TRBJ2-6; the D gene is possibly TRBD2 (5 bases). The germline V gene encodes CDR1 MGHRA and CDR2 YSYEKL. V shed 3 bases and J shed 3 bases, with 12 bases lying between them. This CDR3 has 16 residues. CDR3 region: CASSHPGRGGANVLTF. CDR3 nucleotide sequence: TGCGCCAGCAGCCACCCAGGCCGGGGTGGGGCCAACGTCCTGACTTTC.

The chain links TRBV6-5 to TRBJ1-6; TRBD1 might be the D (5 bases). Germline V gene lookup returns CDR1 MNHEY and CDR2 SVGAGI. V was shortened by 8 bases and J by 8 bases, with 10 bases between the two germline ends. The CDR3 totals 12 residues. Here the CDR3 reads CASWAGDSPLHF. CDR3 in DNA: TGTGCCAGCTGGGCGGGGGATTCACCCCTCCACTTT.

This chain connects TRBV20-1 to TRBJ2-7; D may be TRBD1 or TRBD2 (5 bases each). The V and J ends lost 3 bases and 1 base respectively, with 13 bases between them. The germline gives CDR1 DFQATT, CDR2 SNEGSKA (reference sequence). This CDR3 spans 14 amino acids. Written as DNA, the CDR3 is TGCAGTGCTAGGAGTCTGGGACCTTCCTACGAGCAGTACTTC. Translated: CSARSLGPSYEQYF.

The chain recombines TRBV7-2 with TRBJ1-6; D perhaps matches TRBD1 (6 bases). The CDR3 has 20 residues. Germline lookup yields CDR1 SGHTA and CDR2 FQGNSA. The V gene lost 1 base and the J gene lost 0 bases, with 19 bases spanning the gap. CDR3 in DNA: TGTGCCAGCAGCTTAGGGGACACTCCCAAAGTACGCTCCTATAATTCACCCCTCCACTTT. Its protein product is CASSLGDTPKVRSYNSPLHF.

This sequence joins TRBV11-2 and TRBJ2-1; the D gene is possibly TRBD1 (6 bases). The V gene lost 5 bases and the J gene lost 7 bases, with 15 bases spanning the gap. Germline CDR1 reads SGHAT; CDR2 reads FQNNGV. CDR3 size: 14 residues. CDR3 coding DNA: TGTGCCAGCAGCGCAGGGTTAGGGGGTAATGAGCAGTTCTTC. Translated: CASSAGLGGNEQFF. Together with reference TRBV11-2 and TRBJ2-1, the CDR3 gives the full variable domain: EAGVAQSPRYKIIEKRQSVAFWCNPISGHATLYWYQQILGQGPKLLIQFQNNGVVDDSQLPKDRFSAERLKGVDSTLKIQPAKLEDSAVYLCASSAGLGGNEQFFGPGTRLTVL.

DNA of the CDR3: TGTGCCACCAGCGGTGGAAACACCATATATTTT. Translating it yields CATSGGNTIYF. The chain is built from TRBV24-1 and TRBJ1-3, with unresolved D. The length of the CDR3 is 11 residues. Trimming cost V 7 bases and J 3 bases, with 3 bases left between them. Germline CDR1 reads KGHDR; CDR2 reads SFDVKD.

The chain has TRBV6-1 and TRBJ1-6; D not certain. Looked up from germline, CDR1 is MNHNS and CDR2 is SASEGT. The CDR3 totals 14 residues. Trimming removed 1 base at V and 9 bases at J, with 10 bases between. The CDR3 loop is CASSEVPTGSPLHF. The CDR3 nucleotides are TGTGCCAGCAGTGAAGTTCCCACCGGTTCACCCCTCCACTTT.

This clonotype occurred a few times. This chain joins TRBV4-3 and TRBJ2-3; 10 nucleotides match TRBD2. The germline CDR1 and CDR2 sequences are LGHNA and YSLEER. The CDR3 totals 16 residues. Trimming took 1 base from V and 5 from J; bases not matched to a gene: 6. This CDR3 is CASSQVALAGEDTQYF. Here the CDR3 DNA reads TGCGCCAGCAGCCAAGTTGCGCTAGCGGGGGAAGATACGCAGTATTTT.

This clonotype was recorded a few times. This rearrangement joins TRBV6-2 or TRBV6-3 to TRBJ1-5; maybe TRBD1 (5 bases). The V gene's germline CDR1 is MNHEY and CDR2 SVGEGT. This CDR3 is built from 14 residues. Between the trimmed V and J ends, which lost 7 bases and 7 bases, there was a span of 17 bases. CDR3 protein: CASTNRGSRQPQHF. The CDR3 nucleotides read TGTGCCAGCACCAATCGGGGCTCTCGGCAGCCCCAGCATTTT.

About this clonotype: Since a much larger clone is just one base distant, this may be a read error. The chain combines TRBV4-1 with TRBJ2-7; perhaps TRBD1 as D (6 bases). Trimming pared 1 base from V and 4 bases from J, leaving 14 bases between. This CDR3 spans 15 amino acids. Germline V lookup: CDR1 MGHRA, CDR2 YSYEKL. The CDR3 DNA reads as TGCGCCAGCAGCCAAGGTTTACAGGGCTTATACGAGCAGTACTTC. As protein: CASSQGLQGLYEQYF.

The chain carries TRBV12-3 or TRBV12-4 and TRBJ1-5; D is ambiguous. V was trimmed by 2 bases and J by 3 bases, leaving 8 bases between them. This CDR3 comprises 14 residues. The CDR3 DNA is TGTGCCAGCAGTTTAAACGGTCCCAATCAGCCCCAGCATTTT. It is translated as CASSLNGPNQPQHF.

This clonotype was picked up a small number of times. V usage is TRBV6-1 and J usage is TRBJ2-7; D may correspond to TRBD1 or TRBD2 (5 bases each). Germline V gene lookup returns CDR1 MNHNS and CDR2 SASEGT. Trimming removed 7 bases from V and 4 bases from J, with 11 bases in between. CDR3 length: 12 amino acids. CDR3 sequence: CASNHGGYEQYV. CDR3 in DNA: TGTGCCAGCAATCATGGGGGATACGAGCAGTACGTC.

This chain joins TRBV7-2 and TRBJ1-1; D is possibly TRBD1 (5 bases). The V gene's germline CDR1 is SGHTA and CDR2 FQGNSA. The CDR3 is 14 residues long. The V and J ends lost 3 bases and 2 bases respectively, with 10 bases between them. CDR3 sequence (DNA): TGTGCCAGCAGCTTTTCCAGGGATAACACTGAAGCTTTCTTT. This encodes CASSFSRDNTEAFF. Complete variable domain (other parts from reference TRBV7-2 and TRBJ1-1): GAGVSQSPSNKVTEKGKDVELRCDPISGHTALYWYRQSLGQGLEFLIYFQGNSAPDKSGLPSDRFSAERTGGSVSTLTIQRTQQEDSAVYLCASSFSRDNTEAFFGQGTRLTVV.

This clonotype showed up many times. The chain couples TRBV5-1 to TRBJ2-5, with 9 bases matching TRBD2. The CDR3 is 15 amino acids. J gave up 4 bases and V 2 bases, and 6 bases lay outside the gene matches. Germline V gene lookup returns CDR1 SGHRS and CDR2 YFSETQ. The CDR3: CASSLQRGAGETQYF. The CDR3 coding sequence is TGCGCCAGCAGCTTACAGCGGGGGGCGGGAGAGACCCAGTACTTC.

The chain couples TRBV10-3 to TRBJ2-7; TRBD1 is a possible D gene (6 bases). The CDR3 length is 13 residues. V dropped 6 bases and J dropped 5 bases, with 14 bases sitting between them. Germline CDR1 ENHRY, CDR2 SYGVKD. CDR3 coding DNA: TGTGCCATCAGGGGAACAGGGTCCAACGAGCAGTACGTC. It codes for CAIRGTGSNEQYV.

This clonotype was seen more than once but under ten times. J is TRBJ2-3 and V is TRBV10-3; 9 nucleotides agree with TRBD2. Germline CDR1 reads ENHRY; CDR2 reads SYGVKD. This CDR3 spans 18 amino acids. Trimming cost V 5 bases and J 0 bases; bases outside gene matches: 12. CDR3 DNA sequence: TGTGCCATCAGTCCCCGCGGGGGGGAGGGCGCTAGCACAGATACGCAGTATTTT. This gives the protein CAISPRGGEGASTDTQYF.